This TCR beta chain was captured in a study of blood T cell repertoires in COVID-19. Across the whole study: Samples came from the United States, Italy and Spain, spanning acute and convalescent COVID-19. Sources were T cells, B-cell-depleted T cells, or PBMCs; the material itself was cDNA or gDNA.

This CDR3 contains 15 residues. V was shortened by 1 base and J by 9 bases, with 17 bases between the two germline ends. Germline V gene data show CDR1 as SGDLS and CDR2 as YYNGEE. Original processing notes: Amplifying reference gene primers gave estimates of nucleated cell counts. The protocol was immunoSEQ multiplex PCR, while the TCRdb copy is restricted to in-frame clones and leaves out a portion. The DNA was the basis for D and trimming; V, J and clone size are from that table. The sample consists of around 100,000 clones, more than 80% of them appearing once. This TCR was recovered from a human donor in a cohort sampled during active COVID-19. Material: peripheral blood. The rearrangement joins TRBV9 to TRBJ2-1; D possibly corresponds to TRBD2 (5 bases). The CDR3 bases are TGTGCCAGCAGCGTACTCCCTAGCTTGCTCGGTGAGCAGTTCTTC. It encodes CASSVLPSLLGEQFF.